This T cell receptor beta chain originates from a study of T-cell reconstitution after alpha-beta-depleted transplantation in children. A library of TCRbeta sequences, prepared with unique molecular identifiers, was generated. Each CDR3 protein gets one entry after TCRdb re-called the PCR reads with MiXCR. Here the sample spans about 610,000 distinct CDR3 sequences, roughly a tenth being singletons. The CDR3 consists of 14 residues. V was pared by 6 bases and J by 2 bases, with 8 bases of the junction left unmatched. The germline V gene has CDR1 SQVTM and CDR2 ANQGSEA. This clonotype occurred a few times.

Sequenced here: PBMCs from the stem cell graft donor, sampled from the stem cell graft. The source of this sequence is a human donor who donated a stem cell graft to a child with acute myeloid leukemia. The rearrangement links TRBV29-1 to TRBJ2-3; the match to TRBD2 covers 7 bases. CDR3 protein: CSVRTRGPTDTQYF. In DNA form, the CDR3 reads TGCAGCGTCAGGACTAGAGGCCCCACAGATACGCAGTATTTT.